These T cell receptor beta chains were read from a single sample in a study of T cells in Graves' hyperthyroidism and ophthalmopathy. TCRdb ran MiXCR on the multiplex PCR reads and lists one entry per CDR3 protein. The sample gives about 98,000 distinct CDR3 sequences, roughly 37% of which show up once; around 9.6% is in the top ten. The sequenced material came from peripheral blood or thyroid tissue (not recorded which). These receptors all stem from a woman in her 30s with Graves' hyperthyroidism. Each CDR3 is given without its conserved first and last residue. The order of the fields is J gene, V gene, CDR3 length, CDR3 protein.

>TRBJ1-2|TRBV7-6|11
ASSPDGVLGYT
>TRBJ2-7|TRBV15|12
ATLSTSVSYEQY
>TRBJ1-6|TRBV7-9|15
ASRRGQASSYNSPLH
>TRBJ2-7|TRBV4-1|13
ASSQGDRGSYEQY
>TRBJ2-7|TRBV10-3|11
AIRGGRSYEQY
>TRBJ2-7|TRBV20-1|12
SARIAGARLEQY
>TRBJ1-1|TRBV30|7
ALDSEAF
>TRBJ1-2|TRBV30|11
ACIQGEVDGYT
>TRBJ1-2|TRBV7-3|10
ASRRGGTGYT
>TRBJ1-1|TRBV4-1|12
ASSHYLKNTEAF
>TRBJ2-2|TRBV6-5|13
ASSTWGSYTGELF
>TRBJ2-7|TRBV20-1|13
SAPGTSGSSYEQY
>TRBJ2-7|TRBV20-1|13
SASAFRDASDEQY
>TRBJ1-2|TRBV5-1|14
ASSLWTGQLFFGYT
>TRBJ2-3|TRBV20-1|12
SVKIAGGQDTQY
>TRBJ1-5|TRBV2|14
ASSPTTQGSNQPQH
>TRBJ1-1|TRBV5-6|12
ASSFRRRITEAF